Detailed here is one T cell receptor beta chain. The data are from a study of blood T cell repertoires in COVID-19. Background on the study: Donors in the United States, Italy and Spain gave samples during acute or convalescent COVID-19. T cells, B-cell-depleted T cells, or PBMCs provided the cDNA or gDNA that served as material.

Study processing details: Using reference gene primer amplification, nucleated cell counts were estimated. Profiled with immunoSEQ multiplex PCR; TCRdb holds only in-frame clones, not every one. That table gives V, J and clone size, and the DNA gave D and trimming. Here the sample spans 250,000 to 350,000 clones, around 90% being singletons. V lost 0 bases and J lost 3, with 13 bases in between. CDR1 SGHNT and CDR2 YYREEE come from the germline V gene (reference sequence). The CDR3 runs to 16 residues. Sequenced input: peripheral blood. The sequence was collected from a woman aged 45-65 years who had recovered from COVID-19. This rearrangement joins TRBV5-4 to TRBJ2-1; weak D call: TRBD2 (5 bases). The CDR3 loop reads CASSLGIGLIYNEQFF. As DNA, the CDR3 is TGTGCCAGCAGCTTGGGGATCGGACTGATCTACAATGAGCAGTTCTTC.